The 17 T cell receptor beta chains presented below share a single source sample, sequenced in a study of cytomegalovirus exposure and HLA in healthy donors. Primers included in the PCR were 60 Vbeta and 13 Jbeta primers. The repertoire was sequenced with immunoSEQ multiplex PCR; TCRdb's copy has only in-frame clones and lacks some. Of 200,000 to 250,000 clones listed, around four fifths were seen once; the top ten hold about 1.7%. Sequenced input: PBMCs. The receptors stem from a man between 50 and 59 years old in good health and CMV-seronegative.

CDR3 amino acids: CASSLEGQYNEQFF. In DNA, the CDR3 is TGTGCCAGCAGCTTGGAAGGACAGTACAATGAGCAGTTCTTC. The chain uses TRBV11-2 and TRBJ2-1; a weak D match, TRBD1 (6 bases). Deletions cut 3 bases from V and 4 bases from J, with 10 bases between. CDR3 length equals 14 residues. Germline V gene lookup returns CDR1 SGHAT and CDR2 FQNNGV.

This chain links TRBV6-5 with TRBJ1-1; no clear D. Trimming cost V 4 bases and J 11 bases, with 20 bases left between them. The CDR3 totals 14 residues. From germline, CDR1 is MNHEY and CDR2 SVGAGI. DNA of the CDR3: TGTGCCAGCAGTTTCAGAAACGGGCTGGGAGGCGCTTTCTTT. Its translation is CASSFRNGLGGAFF.

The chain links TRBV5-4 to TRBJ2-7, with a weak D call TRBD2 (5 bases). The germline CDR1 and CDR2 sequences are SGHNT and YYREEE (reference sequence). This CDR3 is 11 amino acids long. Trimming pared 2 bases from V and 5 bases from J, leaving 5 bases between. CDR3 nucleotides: TGTGCCAGCAGCTTCGGGGACGAGCAGTACTTC. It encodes CASSFGDEQYF.

CDR3 sequence reads: CASSPPGGRGPDTQYF. CDR3 nucleotide sequence: TGTGCCAGCAGCCCCCCCGGGGGGCGTGGGCCAGATACGCAGTATTTT. This chain uses TRBV5-6 with TRBJ2-3, with D tentatively TRBD2 (7 bases). There are 16 residues in the CDR3. Trimming pared 4 bases from V and 4 bases from J, leaving 19 bases between. Germline CDR1 SGHDT, CDR2 YYEEEE.

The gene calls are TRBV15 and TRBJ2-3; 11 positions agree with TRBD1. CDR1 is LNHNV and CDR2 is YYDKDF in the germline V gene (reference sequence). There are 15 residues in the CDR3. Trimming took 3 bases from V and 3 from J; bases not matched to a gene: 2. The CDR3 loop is CATSSGTGGTDTQYF. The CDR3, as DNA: TGTGCCACCAGCAGCGGGACAGGGGGTACAGATACGCAGTATTTT.

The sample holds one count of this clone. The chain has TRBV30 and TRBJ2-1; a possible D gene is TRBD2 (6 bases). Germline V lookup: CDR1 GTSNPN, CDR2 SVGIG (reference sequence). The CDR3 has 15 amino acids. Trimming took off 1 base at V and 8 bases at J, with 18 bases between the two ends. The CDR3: CAWSGGTGVLYEQFF. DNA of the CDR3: TGTGCCTGGAGTGGAGGGACGGGAGTCCTCTATGAGCAGTTCTTC.

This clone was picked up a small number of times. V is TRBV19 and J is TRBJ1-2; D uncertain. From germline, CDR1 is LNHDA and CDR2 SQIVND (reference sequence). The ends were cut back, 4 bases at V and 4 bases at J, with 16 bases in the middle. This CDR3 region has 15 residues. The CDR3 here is CASSRDNLAGYGYTF. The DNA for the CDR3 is TGTGCCAGTAGTAGAGACAACCTAGCAGGCTATGGCTACACCTTC.

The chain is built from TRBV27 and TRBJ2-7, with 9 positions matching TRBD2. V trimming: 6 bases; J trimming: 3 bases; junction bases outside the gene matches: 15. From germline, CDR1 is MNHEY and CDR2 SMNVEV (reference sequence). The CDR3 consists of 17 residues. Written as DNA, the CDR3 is TGTGCCAGCAGGTCCCTTTATAGCGGGAGAGGACACTACGAGCAGTACTTC. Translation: CASRSLYSGRGHYEQYF.

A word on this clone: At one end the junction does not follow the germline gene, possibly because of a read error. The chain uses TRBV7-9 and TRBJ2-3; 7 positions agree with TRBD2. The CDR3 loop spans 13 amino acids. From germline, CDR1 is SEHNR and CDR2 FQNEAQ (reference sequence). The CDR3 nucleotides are TGTGCCAGCAGCTTATCCGGGGCGAGCGGGACGGGATTT. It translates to CASSLSGASGTGF.

The CDR3 coding sequence is TGTGCCATCAGTGAGTCGGGGAGGGGCGAGCAGTACTTC. Encoded protein: CAISESGRGEQYF. The chain carries TRBV10-3 and TRBJ2-5; 7 positions match TRBD2. The last part of the DNA fits TRBJ2-7 better; the J call may be wrong. This CDR3 has 13 amino acids. Germline values: CDR1 ENHRY, CDR2 SYGVKD.

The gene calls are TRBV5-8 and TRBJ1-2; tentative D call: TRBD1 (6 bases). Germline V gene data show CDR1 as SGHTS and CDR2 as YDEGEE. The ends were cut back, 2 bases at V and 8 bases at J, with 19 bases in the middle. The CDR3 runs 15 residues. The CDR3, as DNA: TGTGCCAGCAGCTTAGGGCGCAGGGGCGTAGACGGCTACACCTTC. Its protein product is CASSLGRRGVDGYTF.

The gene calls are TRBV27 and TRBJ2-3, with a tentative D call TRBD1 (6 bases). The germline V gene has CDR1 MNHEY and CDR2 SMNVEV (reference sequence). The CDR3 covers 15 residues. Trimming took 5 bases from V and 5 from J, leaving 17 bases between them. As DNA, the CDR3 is TGTGCCAGCAGTAAGCGCAGGGGCGGCATAGATACGCAGTATTTT. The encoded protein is CASSKRRGGIDTQYF.

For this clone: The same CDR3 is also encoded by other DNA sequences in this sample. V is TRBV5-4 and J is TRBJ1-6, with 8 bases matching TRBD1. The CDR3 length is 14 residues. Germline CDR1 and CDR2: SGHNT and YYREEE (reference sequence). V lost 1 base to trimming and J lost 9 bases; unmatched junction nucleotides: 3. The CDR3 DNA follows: TGTGCCAGCAGCTTGCGCCAGGGGGCTTCACCCCTCCACTTT. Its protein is CASSLRQGASPLHF.

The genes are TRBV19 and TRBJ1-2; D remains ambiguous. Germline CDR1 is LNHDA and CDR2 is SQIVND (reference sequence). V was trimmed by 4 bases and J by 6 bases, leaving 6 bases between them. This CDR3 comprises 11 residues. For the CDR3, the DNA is TGTGCCAGTAGTACAACACATGGCTACACCTTC. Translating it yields CASSTTHGYTF. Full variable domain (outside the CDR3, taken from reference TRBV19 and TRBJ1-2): DGGITQSPKYLFRKEGQNVTLSCEQNLNHDAMYWYRQDPGQGLRLIYYSQIVNDFQKGDIAEGYSVSREKKESFPLTVTSAQKNPTAFYLCASSTTHGYTFGSGTRLTVV.

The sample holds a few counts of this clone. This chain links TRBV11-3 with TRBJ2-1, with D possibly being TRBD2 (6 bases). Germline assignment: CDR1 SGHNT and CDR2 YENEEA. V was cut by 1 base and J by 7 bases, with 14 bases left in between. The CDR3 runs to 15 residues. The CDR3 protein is CASSLGLATRNEQFF. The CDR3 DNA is TGTGCCAGCAGCTTAGGGCTAGCGACCAGGAATGAGCAGTTCTTC.

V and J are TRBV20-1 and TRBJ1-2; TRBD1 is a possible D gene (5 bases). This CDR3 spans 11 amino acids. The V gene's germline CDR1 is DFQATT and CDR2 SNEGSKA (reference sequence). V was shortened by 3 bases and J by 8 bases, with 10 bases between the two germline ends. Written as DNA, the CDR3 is TGCAGTGCTAGTGCGGGGGAGGGCTACACCTTC. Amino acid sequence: CSASAGEGYTF.

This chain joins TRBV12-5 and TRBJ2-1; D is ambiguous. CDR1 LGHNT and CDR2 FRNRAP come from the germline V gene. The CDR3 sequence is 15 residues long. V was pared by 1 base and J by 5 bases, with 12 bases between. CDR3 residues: CASGLGLSPHNEQFF. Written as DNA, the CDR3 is TGTGCTAGTGGTTTGGGTCTATCCCCCCACAATGAGCAGTTCTTC.